The clone carrying this T cell receptor beta chain was seen a few times. What it recognizes is unknown. Trimming stripped 7 bases from V and 6 bases from J, with 8 bases between. The germline V gene has CDR1 DFQATT and CDR2 SNEGSKA (reference sequence). The CDR3 runs to 10 residues. Unique molecular identifiers were present on cDNA, and template switching added a universal primer site. TCRdb reprocessed the 5' RACE reads via MiXCR and lists one record per CDR3 protein. Of about 890,000 distinct CDR3 sequences listed, over 9% are singletons. These data are taken from a study of identical twins. Broader study findings: Invariant MAIT and iNKT cells may have partly biased zero-insertion analyses. Whereas memory repertoires showed no such difference, abundant cord blood beta clonotypes carried fewer insertions.

The same sample was also used in a study of yellow fever vaccine responses in identical twins.

This clonotype originated in a woman aged 18-29 years in good health. The chain is built from TRBV20-1 and TRBJ2-3; perhaps TRBD2 as D (6 bases). The sequenced sample consisted of PBMCs. This CDR3 is CSVRGDTQYF. The CDR3 region has the DNA TGCAGTGTCCGGGGGGATACGCAGTATTTT.